The T cell receptor beta chain under discussion was sequenced for a study of T cells in Graves' hyperthyroidism and ophthalmopathy. Notes on the study in general: Blood shared most expanded thyroid clonotypes above 0.001. Ophthalmopathy got predicted by the model a median about 6.5 months before its onset.

About this clonotype itself: The antigen remains unidentified.

This CDR3 has 16 amino acids. Germline V gives CDR1 SGDLS, CDR2 YYNGEE. Trimming cost V 4 bases and J 0 bases, with 16 bases left between them. Regions amplified from RNA transcripts were the TCR beta CDR3 regions. First-round RT-PCR of the TCR CDR3 relied on the HTBI primer set. TCRdb called the multiplex PCR reads again in MiXCR, with one record for every CDR3 protein. Of about 550,000 distinct CDR3 sequences detected, around 20% appear once; the ten largest clones hold 26%. It was considered stable Graves' hyperthyroidism when ophthalmopathy did not progress within 18 months. The sequence came from a man between 18 and 29 years old with Graves' hyperthyroidism. The chain is built from TRBV9 and TRBJ1-1, with D unresolved. Material for sequencing was blood. CDR3 sequence (DNA): TGTGCCAGCAGCCCCCGTTCCCAGGTAATGAACACTGAAGCTTTCTTT. Its protein product is CASSPRSQVMNTEAFF.